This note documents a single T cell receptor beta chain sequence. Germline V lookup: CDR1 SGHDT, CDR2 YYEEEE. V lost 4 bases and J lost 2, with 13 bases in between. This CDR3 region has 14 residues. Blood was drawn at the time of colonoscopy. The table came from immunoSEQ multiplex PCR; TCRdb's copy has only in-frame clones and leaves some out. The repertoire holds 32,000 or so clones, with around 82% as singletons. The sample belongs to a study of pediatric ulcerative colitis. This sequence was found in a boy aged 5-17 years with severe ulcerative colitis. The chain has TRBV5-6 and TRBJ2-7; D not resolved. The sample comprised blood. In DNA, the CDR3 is TGTGCCAGCAGCCCCAGGCGGATAGCCTACGAGCAGTACTTC. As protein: CASSPRRIAYEQYF.